This T cell receptor beta chain originates from a study of T cell responses to AZD1222 COVID-19 vaccine. Study-wide points: Donors were chiefly white British, with a greater number of females, and clonal diversity was perhaps underestimated. The span of vaccine-associated CD4 TCRs extended across spike, with dominance at 160-218 and 743-854.

Some clones are missing from TCRdb's copy, which holds only in-frame ones; the method was immunoSEQ multiplex PCR. This table holds 120,000 to 150,000 clones, roughly 90% found once. Second-dose recipients at about 4 or about 12 weeks were treated as one pooled group. A remark on this clone: Its antigen remains unidentified.

This specimen consisted of peripheral blood, obtained 28 days after the second AZD1222 dose. This TCR was sampled from an adult who received the AZD1222 COVID-19 vaccine.

For the CDR3, the DNA is TGTGCCAGCAGCTTCGCGGGACAGGGGAGAGGAGGGGAGCTGTTTTTT. Its translation is CASSFAGQGRGGELFF. This chain connects TRBV7-6 to TRBJ2-2, with 10 bases identical to TRBD1. V was clipped by 3 bases and J by 8 bases; unmatched bases: 9. The CDR3 contains 16 residues. In germline, CDR1 is SGHVS, CDR2 FNYEAQ. The full variable domain, with the rest looked up from reference TRBV7-6 and TRBJ2-2, is GAGVSQSPRYKVTKRGQDVALRCDPISGHVSLYWYRQALGQGPEFLTYFNYEAQQDKSGLPNDRFSAERPEGSISTLTIQRTEQRDSAMYRCASSFAGQGRGGELFFGEGSRLTVL.